This T cell receptor beta chain was sequenced during a study of T-cell reconstitution after alpha-beta-depleted transplantation in children. Findings and limits, study-wide: Newly produced T cells mostly accounted for T-cell counts and diversity one year post-transplant. Surviving recipient T cells and thymic progenitors produced the high day-60 TCRbeta diversity seen in some patients. Reportedly, roughly two months post-transplant, alpha-beta T cells arose from several hundred expanded graft clones.

A library of TCRbeta sequences, prepared with unique molecular identifiers, was generated. TCRdb reprocessed the PCR reads with MiXCR, giving one entry per CDR3 protein. In the table there are around 700,000 distinct CDR3 sequences, about an eighth of which are singletons. Comment on this clonotype: What it recognizes is unknown.

CDR1 is SEHNR, CDR2 FQNEAQ, per germline (reference sequence). Trimming removed 3 bases from V and 2 bases from J, with 10 bases in between. CDR3 size: 14 residues. Sample: PBMCs, taken before TCRalphabeta/CD19-depleted stem cell transplant. The sequence came from a girl aged 2-10 years with congenital amegakaryocytic thrombocytopenia, due to receive a stem cell transplant. The chain joins TRBV7-9 to TRBJ2-5; D perhaps matches TRBD2 (6 bases). CDR3 DNA sequence: TGTGCCAGCAGCTTTAACGGGGGTCAAGAGACCCAGTACTTC. This codes for CASSFNGGQETQYF.